One and the same sample provided the 32 T cell receptor beta chains below, sequenced in a study of cytomegalovirus exposure and HLA in healthy donors. Use of 60 Vbeta and 13 Jbeta primers characterized the PCR. Assay used: immunoSEQ multiplex PCR; TCRdb lists only in-frame clones, some missing. The sample has 150,000 to 200,000 clones, about two thirds seen once. Source material: PBMCs. All receptors derive from a human donor in good health.

The chain links TRBV18 to TRBJ1-3; D is possibly TRBD1 (5 bases). The V gene's germline CDR1 is KGHSH and CDR2 LQKENI. This CDR3 spans 16 amino acids. V lost 3 bases and J 0 bases, leaving 12 bases between the germline ends. DNA for the CDR3: TGTGCCAGCTCACCTCGCCGACAGCGCTCTGGAAACACCATATATTTT. Translated: CASSPRRQRSGNTIYF.

This clone was observed a few times. The chain recombines TRBV9 with TRBJ1-1; maybe TRBD1 (5 bases). Trimming removed 3 bases at V and 8 bases at J, with 14 bases between. Looked up from germline, CDR1 is SGDLS and CDR2 is YYNGEE. The CDR3 is made up of 13 amino acids. CDR3 nucleotide sequence: TGTGCCAGCAGCGCCCGGACGGGGGAAGAAGCTTTCTTT. Its protein is CASSARTGEEAFF. Looking up the rest from reference TRBV9 and TRBJ1-1 gives the full variable domain: DSGVTQTPKHLITATGQRVTLRCSPRSGDLSVYWYQQSLDQGLQFLIQYYNGEERAKGNILERFSAQQFPDLHSELNLSSLELGDSALYFCASSARTGEEAFFGQGTRLTVV.

In its sample, this clone was seen once. The gene calls are TRBV6-5 and TRBJ1-5; D possibly corresponds to TRBD1 (5 bases). The ends were cut back, 7 bases at V and 6 bases at J, with 13 bases in the middle. Germline-derived CDR1 and CDR2 are MNHEY and SVGAGI. The CDR3 loop spans 13 amino acids. For the CDR3, the DNA is TGTGCCAGCAATGGAGGGGTCGGTCAGCCCCAGCATTTT. It translates to CASNGGVGQPQHF.

This chain joins TRBV2 and TRBJ1-1, with D unclear. The CDR3 consists of 16 residues. CDR1 is SNHLY, CDR2 FYNNEI, per germline. V lost 5 bases to trimming and J lost 4 bases, with 20 bases between them. The CDR3 sequence is CASSSRGAGLGTEAFF. The CDR3 DNA reads TGTGCCAGCAGTTCACGGGGAGCTGGGCTCGGCACTGAAGCTTTCTTT.

V and J are TRBV9 and TRBJ2-3, with 8 bases identical to TRBD2. V lost 0 bases to trimming and J lost 1 base; unmatched junction nucleotides: 4. The CDR3 spans 16 residues. CDR1 and CDR2 (germline): SGDLS, YYNGEE. The CDR3 protein is CASSVEGSGGTDTQYF. The CDR3 nucleotides read TGTGCCAGCAGCGTAGAAGGTAGCGGGGGCACAGATACGCAGTATTTT. The variable domain in full, with the rest retrieved from reference TRBV9 and TRBJ2-3, is DSGVTQTPKHLITATGQRVTLRCSPRSGDLSVYWYQQSLDQGLQFLIQYYNGEERAKGNILERFSAQQFPDLHSELNLSSLELGDSALYFCASSVEGSGGTDTQYFGPGTRLTVL.

J is TRBJ2-1 and V is TRBV7-9; 8 bases agree with TRBD1. The junction had 4 bases not matched to a gene; V was cut back by 4 bases and J by 8 bases. Looked up from germline, CDR1 is SEHNR and CDR2 is FQNEAQ (reference sequence). The CDR3 sequence is 13 residues long. The CDR3 DNA is TGTGCCAGCAGCTACCTACAGGGGGATGAGCAGTTCTTC. It encodes CASSYLQGDEQFF.

The CDR3 region has the DNA TGTGCCAGCAGACCCCGGGACAGGGGCACAGATACGCAGTATTTT. Its protein is CASRPRDRGTDTQYF. The gene calls are TRBV7-2 and TRBJ2-3, with 9 bases aligning to TRBD1. CDR3 length: 15 amino acids. The junction had 5 bases not matched to a gene; V was cut back by 6 bases and J by 1 base. CDR1 and CDR2 from the germline V gene are SGHTA and FQGNSA.

The gene calls are TRBV6-5 and TRBJ2-5; D unclear. V lost 6 bases, J lost 5 bases, and 10 bases lay in between. The CDR3 covers 12 residues. CDR1 MNHEY and CDR2 SVGAGI come from the germline V gene. The CDR3 DNA sequence: TGTGCCAGCAGGACTGGCTGGGAGACCCAGTACTTC. Residues: CASRTGWETQYF.

The V gene is TRBV5-1, the J gene TRBJ2-3, with TRBD2 identical over 9 bases. The CDR3 length is 15 residues. Germline CDR1 reads SGHRS; CDR2 reads YFSETQ. V shed 4 bases, J shed 0 bases, and the junction held 3 bases outside the gene matches. The CDR3 DNA follows: TGCGCCAGCAGCGTGACTAGCGGTAGCACAGATACGCAGTATTTT. Protein product: CASSVTSGSTDTQYF.

The chain employs TRBV5-1 and TRBJ1-1, with 8 bases lining up with TRBD1. Trimming took 4 bases from V and 1 from J; bases not matched to a gene: 3. Germline assignment: CDR1 SGHRS and CDR2 YFSETQ. This CDR3 is built from 14 residues. CDR3 sequence: CASSPDRANTEAFF. The CDR3 nucleotides are TGCGCCAGCAGCCCGGACAGGGCGAACACTGAAGCTTTCTTT. The full variable domain, completed using reference TRBV5-1 and TRBJ1-1, is KAGVTQTPRYLIKTRGQQVTLSCSPISGHRSVSWYQQTPGQGLQFLFEYFSETQRNKGNFPGRFSGRQFSNSRSEMNVSTLELGDSALYLCASSPDRANTEAFFGQGTRLTVV.

This clone was seen only a few times. The rearrangement links TRBV6-6 to TRBJ2-7; 9 bases line up with TRBD1. With 4 bases clipped from V and 0 bases from J, the junction kept 7 bases outside the gene matches. The CDR3 has 16 residues. Germline CDR1 reads MNHNY; CDR2 reads SVGAGI (reference sequence). The CDR3 nucleotides read TGTGCCAGCAGTTTTTCACAGGGGGCACCCTCCTACGAGCAGTACTTC. As protein: CASSFSQGAPSYEQYF.

This chain links TRBV2 with TRBJ1-6; D not resolved. Looked up from germline, CDR1 is SNHLY and CDR2 is FYNNEI. This CDR3 is 15 amino acids long. The V end was cut by 7 bases, the J end by 7 bases, with 17 bases between. CDR3 bases: TGTGCCAGCATACCCCCGGAGGGCGGAAATTCACCCCTCCACTTT. The encoded protein is CASIPPEGGNSPLHF.

This chain uses TRBV5-1 with TRBJ1-4; the match to TRBD1 covers 7 bases. Per germline, CDR1 SGHRS and CDR2 YFSETQ. The CDR3 length is 15 residues. V shed 4 bases, J shed 0 bases, and the junction held 3 bases outside the gene matches. CDR3 amino acids: CASSPRGSTNEKLFF. CDR3 DNA: TGCGCCAGCAGCCCCAGGGGGTCAACTAATGAAAAACTGTTTTTT.

This clone was picked up a small number of times. V and J are TRBV6-4 and TRBJ2-5, with TRBD2 identical over 11 bases. This CDR3 spans 15 amino acids. CDR1 MRHNA and CDR2 SNTAGT come from the germline V gene. Trimming took 5 bases from V and 1 from J; bases not matched to a gene: 3. The CDR3 bases are TGTGCCAGCAGTCCCGGGACTAGCGGCCAAGAGACCCAGTACTTC. It is translated as CASSPGTSGQETQYF.

The chain carries TRBV4-3 and TRBJ2-3; D uncertain. CDR1 is LGHNA, CDR2 YSLEER, per germline. Trimming cost V 0 bases and J 0 bases, with 10 bases left between them. CDR3 length equals 16 residues. CDR3 protein: CASSQDRAYSTDTQYF. In DNA form, the CDR3 reads TGCGCCAGCAGCCAAGATAGAGCCTATAGCACAGATACGCAGTATTTT.

The chain recombines TRBV27 with TRBJ2-2; 11 positions agree with TRBD2. The CDR3 has 17 amino acids. Looked up from germline, CDR1 is MNHEY and CDR2 is SMNVEV (reference sequence). J lost 0 bases, V lost 1 base, and 1 base had no gene match. The CDR3, as DNA: TGTGCCAGCAGTTTATATAGCGGGGGGGCGAACACCGGGGAGCTGTTTTTT. This translates into CASSLYSGGANTGELFF.

The V call is TRBV27, the J call TRBJ2-2; D might be TRBD1 (6 bases). The germline V gene encodes CDR1 MNHEY and CDR2 SMNVEV (reference sequence). Trimming cost V 3 bases and J 4 bases, with 18 bases left between them. This CDR3 has 17 residues. CDR3 DNA sequence: TGTGCCAGCAGTTTCCTCTCGTGGCAGGGGCCCACCGGGGAGCTGTTTTTT. Its protein is CASSFLSWQGPTGELFF.

This sequence joins TRBV10-3 and TRBJ1-2, with 7 positions matching TRBD1. The trim removed 6 bases at V and 7 bases at J, leaving 8 bases unmatched. This CDR3 contains 13 residues. CDR1 and CDR2 from the germline V gene are ENHRY and SYGVKD. The CDR3 reads CAISQGTVSGYTF. The CDR3 coding sequence is TGTGCCATCAGCCAGGGGACAGTTTCTGGCTACACCTTC.

The chain combines TRBV19 with TRBJ2-6; 9 bases match TRBD1. The germline gives CDR1 LNHDA, CDR2 SQIVND (reference sequence). The CDR3 contains 16 residues. V lost 7 bases, J lost 1 base, and 5 bases stayed unmatched. CDR3 sequence: CASTPDRGSGANVLTF. For the CDR3, the DNA is TGTGCCAGTACCCCCGACAGGGGGTCTGGGGCCAACGTCCTGACTTTC.

The chain recombines TRBV14 with TRBJ2-5; 9 bases are shared with TRBD2. In germline, CDR1 is SGHDN, CDR2 FVKESK. The CDR3 runs to 15 residues. V dropped 4 bases and J dropped 5; count of bases not matched to a gene: 8. The CDR3 DNA reads TGTGCCAGCAGCCCCTCGGTAGCGGGGGTTGAGACCCAGTACTTC. Its protein product is CASSPSVAGVETQYF.

This chain links TRBV7-6 with TRBJ2-1, with TRBD1 as a possible D gene (5 bases). V lost 1 base and J lost 4, with 17 bases in between. Germline values: CDR1 SGHVS, CDR2 FNYEAQ. This CDR3 is built from 17 residues. The CDR3 DNA reads as TGTGCCAGCAGCTTAGATCGGTCGGACACCCTATACAATGAGCAGTTCTTC. Encoded protein: CASSLDRSDTLYNEQFF. The full variable domain, with the rest looked up from reference TRBV7-6 and TRBJ2-1, is GAGVSQSPRYKVTKRGQDVALRCDPISGHVSLYWYRQALGQGPEFLTYFNYEAQQDKSGLPNDRFSAERPEGSISTLTIQRTEQRDSAMYRCASSLDRSDTLYNEQFFGPGTRLTVL.

This clone was observed a few times. The J gene is TRBJ1-3, the V gene TRBV7-6; the D is unclear. The length of the CDR3 is 15 residues. Looked up from germline, CDR1 is SGHVS and CDR2 is FNYEAQ. Deletions cut 4 bases from V and 3 bases from J, with 13 bases between. In nucleotides, the CDR3 is TGTGCCAGCAGCTCCGACACCCTGGGTGGAAACACCATATATTTT. Encoded protein: CASSSDTLGGNTIYF.

The V and J genes are TRBV7-3 and TRBJ2-3; a weak D match, TRBD1 (5 bases). Between the trimmed V and J ends, which lost 3 bases and 6 bases, there was a span of 7 bases. CDR3 length equals 12 residues. The germline V gene has CDR1 SGHTA and CDR2 FQGTGA. The CDR3 protein is CASSFRADTQYF. The CDR3, as DNA: TGTGCCAGCAGCTTCAGGGCCGATACGCAGTATTTT.

This clone was recorded a few times. The rearrangement joins TRBV5-1 to TRBJ1-4; D is unresolved. V lost 5 bases to trimming and J lost 3 bases, with 14 bases between them. Looked up from germline, CDR1 is SGHRS and CDR2 is YFSETQ. This CDR3 contains 15 residues. In DNA, the CDR3 is TGCGCCAGCAGGCAGCAGGACTGGCCTAATGAAAAACTGTTTTTT. Protein product: CASRQQDWPNEKLFF. The variable domain in full, with the rest retrieved from reference TRBV5-1 and TRBJ1-4, is KAGVTQTPRYLIKTRGQQVTLSCSPISGHRSVSWYQQTPGQGLQFLFEYFSETQRNKGNFPGRFSGRQFSNSRSEMNVSTLELGDSALYLCASRQQDWPNEKLFFGSGTQLSVL.

The V and J genes are TRBV18 and TRBJ1-1; D is unresolved. V lost 0 bases, J lost 3 bases, and 14 bases lay in between. CDR1 and CDR2 from the germline V gene are KGHSH and LQKENI. The CDR3 is 16 amino acids. The CDR3 reads CASSPPNRGGDTEAFF. The CDR3 DNA reads TGTGCCAGCTCACCACCGAATCGGGGTGGGGACACTGAAGCTTTCTTT.

The count of this clone is one. The rearrangement joins TRBV30 to TRBJ1-5, with 8 bases aligning to TRBD1. V lost 2 bases and J lost 0; bases outside the gene matches: 12. Germline CDR1 GTSNPN, CDR2 SVGIG (reference sequence). This CDR3 comprises 18 residues. In DNA form, the CDR3 reads TGTGCCTGGAGTAACCGGACAGGGTTGTTTACTAGCAATCAGCCCCAGCATTTT. It translates to CAWSNRTGLFTSNQPQHF.

The V and J genes are TRBV4-1 and TRBJ1-2; 7 bases match TRBD1. Germline CDR1 MGHRA, CDR2 YSYEKL. The trim removed 3 bases at V and 7 bases at J, leaving 17 bases unmatched. The CDR3 consists of 17 residues. CDR3 region: CASSHPKGARAKSGYTF. In DNA form, the CDR3 reads TGCGCCAGCAGCCATCCCAAGGGGGCCAGGGCAAAGAGTGGCTACACCTTC.

The chain combines TRBV6-6 with TRBJ2-7; TRBD1 might be the D (7 bases). V was pared by 1 base and J by 0 bases, with 13 bases between. Germline CDR1 and CDR2: MNHNY and SVGAGI (reference sequence). There are 16 residues in the CDR3. CDR3 nucleotides: TGTGCCAGCAGTTACTTGCTGCAGGGGGGCTCCTACGAGCAGTACTTC. Encoded protein: CASSYLLQGGSYEQYF.

The V and J genes are TRBV7-9 and TRBJ2-3, with TRBD2 as a possible D gene (7 bases). CDR1 is SEHNR, CDR2 FQNEAQ, per germline (reference sequence). CDR3 length: 18 residues. The germline V and J ends were trimmed by 2 bases and 3 bases, with 21 bases remaining between them. The chain's CDR3 is CASSLPIGGGGTTDTQYF. The CDR3 region has the DNA TGTGCCAGCAGCTTACCAATTGGAGGGGGGGGAACAACAGATACGCAGTATTTT.

The chain recombines TRBV7-3 with TRBJ2-2; the match to TRBD1 covers 8 bases. Germline values: CDR1 SGHTA, CDR2 FQGTGA. Trimming at V came to 2 bases and at J to 3 bases, leaving 2 bases not matched to a gene. The CDR3 covers 15 residues. The CDR3 nucleotides are TGTGCCAGCAGCTTAGCAGGGGGCGACACCGGGGAGCTGTTTTTT. Its translation is CASSLAGGDTGELFF.

The J gene is TRBJ2-7, the V gene TRBV27; D gene unclear. Germline V gene data show CDR1 as MNHEY and CDR2 as SMNVEV (reference sequence). There are 14 residues in the CDR3. V was clipped by 2 bases and J by 1 base, with 9 bases between them. CDR3 sequence (DNA): TGTGCCAGCAGTTTAGAAGTACAGTCCTACGAGCAGTACTTC. This codes for CASSLEVQSYEQYF.

The gene calls are TRBV25-1 and TRBJ2-7, with a possible D match to TRBD2 (5 bases). Germline-derived CDR1 and CDR2 are MGHDK and SYGVNS. This CDR3 spans 11 amino acids. The germline V and J ends were trimmed by 3 bases and 6 bases, with 6 bases remaining between them. The CDR3 sequence is CASSDTSEQYF. The CDR3, as DNA: TGTGCCAGCAGTGATACTAGCGAGCAGTACTTC.